Given below is one TCR beta chain in context. The data originate from a study of patients and donors after allogeneic stem cell transplantation. Between the trimmed V and J ends, which lost 2 bases and 5 bases, there was a span of 15 bases. The CDR3 length is 16 residues. Germline CDR1 and CDR2: LGHDT and YNNKEL (reference sequence). In TCRdb, the RT-PCR reads were re-called with MiXCR into one record per CDR3 protein. The sample shows about 230,000 distinct CDR3 sequences, around 14% of them seen only once. This TCR was sampled from a human donor who was either an allogeneic HSCT recipient or a stem cell or donor lymphocyte infusion donor (not recorded which). It is not recorded whose cells these are; they may come from a transplant donor. Specimen: blood, either unsorted or a sorted T cell fraction (not recorded which). The gene calls are TRBV3-1 and TRBJ2-2; a possible D gene is TRBD2 (5 bases). CDR3 DNA: TGTGCCAGCAGCCAAAGGAGGACCCCAAGGACCGGGGAGCTGTTTTTT. The encoded protein is CASSQRRTPRTGELFF.